The TCR beta chain described here comes from a study of T cell repertoires in cytomegalovirus infection. CDR1 is SGHTA and CDR2 is FQGNSA in the germline V gene. The CDR3 loop spans 15 amino acids. The V gene end was trimmed by 2 bases and the J gene end by 1 base; junction bases not matched to a gene: 2. Remarks on this clonotype: Its antigen remains unknown.

Each CDR3 protein gets one entry after TCRdb re-called the reads with MiXCR. The table lists 900,000 to 950,000 distinct CDR3 sequences, around 32% of them singletons. V gene TRBV7-2 combines with J gene TRBJ2-5; 9 nucleotides line up with TRBD2. The starting material was cultured CD8+ T cells from PBMCs, obtained from culture after CMV antigen stimulation. The TCR comes from a human donor in good health (CMV status not recorded). Some clones in this sample may be carry-over from other donors' samples. CDR3 region: CASSLISGGQETQYF. DNA of the CDR3: TGTGCCAGCAGCTTAATTAGCGGGGGCCAAGAGACCCAGTACTTC.